The 24 T cell receptor beta chains reported below all come from one sample, sequenced in a study of T cell responses to AZD1222 COVID-19 vaccine. Produced via immunoSEQ multiplex PCR; TCRdb's table is partial and in-frame only. Of 25,000 to 35,000 clones in the sample, approximately 93% are singletons; the top ten hold under 60%. The source material was peripheral blood, sampled on day 0 of AZD1222 vaccination. The receptors derive from an adult in good health.

This chain uses TRBV5-4 with TRBJ2-1, with 10 positions matching TRBD1. Trimming cost V 4 bases and J 6 bases; bases outside gene matches: 10. The CDR3 totals 16 residues. The germline gives CDR1 SGHNT, CDR2 YYREEE (reference sequence). The DNA for the CDR3 is TGTGCCAGCAGCCCGAGGACAGGGGGTATCACCAATGAGCAGTTCTTC. Translated: CASSPRTGGITNEQFF.

This sequence joins TRBV4-3 and TRBJ2-1; 9 bases match TRBD2. The V gene's germline CDR1 is LGHNA and CDR2 YSLEER. J was trimmed by 8 bases and V by 3 bases; bases with no gene match: 5. The CDR3 totals 14 residues. The CDR3 protein is CASSQPSGVHEQFF. In DNA, the CDR3 is TGCGCCAGCAGCCAGCCTAGCGGGGTCCATGAGCAGTTCTTC.

The chain has TRBV5-4 and TRBJ1-1; perhaps TRBD1 as D (5 bases). The germline gives CDR1 SGHNT, CDR2 YYREEE (reference sequence). V lost 2 bases and J 2 bases, leaving 10 bases between the germline ends. This CDR3 is 14 amino acids long. CDR3 protein: CASSFYDRNTEAFF. The DNA of the CDR3 is TGTGCCAGCAGCTTTTATGACAGAAACACTGAAGCTTTCTTT.

The chain has TRBV19 and TRBJ1-5; D is possibly TRBD1 (5 bases). CDR1 LNHDA and CDR2 SQIVND come from the germline V gene (reference sequence). The ends were cut back, 7 bases at V and 1 base at J, with 14 bases in the middle. This CDR3 spans 15 amino acids. The chain's CDR3 is CASTVSGGSNQPQHF. CDR3 bases: TGTGCCAGTACCGTCTCGGGGGGAAGCAATCAGCCCCAGCATTTT.

The genes are TRBV24-1 and TRBJ2-1, with unresolved D. The CDR3 is made up of 13 amino acids. Trimming removed 6 bases from V and 8 bases from J, with 13 bases in between. Germline lookup yields CDR1 KGHDR and CDR2 SFDVKD. The DNA for the CDR3 is TGTGCCACCAGTAGGGTGGGTAGTCATGAGCAGTTCTTC. Translating it yields CATSRVGSHEQFF.

The rearrangement uses TRBV7-9 and TRBJ2-3; maybe TRBD2 (5 bases). The germline V gene encodes CDR1 SEHNR and CDR2 FQNEAQ (reference sequence). The CDR3 totals 15 residues. V was trimmed by 5 bases and J by 12 bases, leaving 24 bases between them. CDR3 DNA sequence: TGTGCCAGCAGCGTAGGACTCGTTTTCTCCCTATCCCAGTATTTT. As protein: CASSVGLVFSLSQYF.

J is TRBJ1-2 and V is TRBV10-2; no clear D gene. Trimming took off 9 bases at V and 7 bases at J, with 18 bases between the two ends. The CDR3 loop spans 13 amino acids. CDR1 WSHSY and CDR2 SAAADI come from the germline V gene. CDR3 in DNA: TGCGCCAGTCAAAACCGAGGGAATGTTGGCTACACCTTC. It is translated as CASQNRGNVGYTF.

The V call is TRBV19, the J call TRBJ2-1; weak D call: TRBD2 (5 bases). Trimming cost V 6 bases and J 0 bases, with 12 bases left between them. This CDR3 has 15 amino acids. CDR1 and CDR2 from the germline V gene are LNHDA and SQIVND (reference sequence). In nucleotides, the CDR3 is TGTGCCAGTAGCCTAGAAGGGAGCTCCTACAATGAGCAGTTCTTC. It codes for CASSLEGSSYNEQFF.

The count of this clone is one. The chain couples TRBV6-5 to TRBJ1-3; 8 nucleotides agree with TRBD1. Germline V CDR1 and CDR2: MNHEY, SVGAGI. The CDR3 sequence is 15 residues long. The V and J ends lost 6 bases and 5 bases, in that order; junction bases with no gene match: 9. CDR3 residues: CASRTADRVRNTIYF. The CDR3 DNA reads TGTGCCAGCAGAACCGCGGACAGGGTTAGAAACACCATATATTTT.

The gene calls are TRBV5-1 and TRBJ2-1; TRBD2 is a possible D gene (6 bases). Germline CDR1 SGHRS, CDR2 YFSETQ. This CDR3 region has 12 residues. Trimming shortened V by 3 bases and J by 6 bases, and 7 bases separated the two germline ends. In nucleotides, the CDR3 is TGCGCCAGCAGCTGGACTACCAATGAGCAGTTCTTC. Its translation is CASSWTTNEQFF.

The chain recombines TRBV19 with TRBJ2-7; 8 positions match TRBD1. From germline, CDR1 is LNHDA and CDR2 SQIVND (reference sequence). After removal of 2 bases from V and 4 bases from J, the junction contained 7 bases not matched to a gene. CDR3 length equals 15 residues. CDR3: CASSIPGQGLYEQYF. CDR3 in DNA: TGTGCCAGTAGTATACCCGGACAGGGATTATACGAGCAGTACTTC.

The DNA for the CDR3 is TGTGCCAGCAGCGTAGTGTCAAACGAAGGGAGGAGGGGACACCCGAACACTGAAGCTTTCTTT. Translated, it gives CASSVVSNEGRRGHPNTEAFF. This chain links TRBV9 with TRBJ1-1; tentative D call: TRBD1 (6 bases). CDR3 length equals 21 residues. Trimming stripped 0 bases from V and 1 base from J, with 28 bases between. In germline, CDR1 is SGDLS, CDR2 YYNGEE. The variable domain in full, completed from reference TRBV9 and TRBJ1-1, reads DSGVTQTPKHLITATGQRVTLRCSPRSGDLSVYWYQQSLDQGLQFLIQYYNGEERAKGNILERFSAQQFPDLHSELNLSSLELGDSALYFCASSVVSNEGRRGHPNTEAFFGQGTRLTVV.

This clone has just one count. The chain combines TRBV7-2 with TRBJ2-1; 7 positions agree with TRBD1. Germline assignment: CDR1 SGHTA and CDR2 FQGNSA. Trimming removed 2 bases from V and 0 bases from J; junction bases left unmatched: 7. This CDR3 region has 17 residues. For the CDR3, the DNA is TGTGCCAGCAGCTTACGTGGGACAGATAGCTCCTACAATGAGCAGTTCTTC. Translation gives CASSLRGTDSSYNEQFF.

The gene calls are TRBV5-1 and TRBJ1-2, with TRBD1 matching over 11 bases. The junction had 12 bases not matched to a gene; V was cut back by 3 bases and J by 5 bases. Germline lookup yields CDR1 SGHRS and CDR2 YFSETQ. The CDR3 consists of 17 residues. Written as DNA, the CDR3 is TGCGCCAGCAGCTCCCTCCGGGACAGGGGGGTTGGGTATGGCTACACCTTC. It yields the protein CASSSLRDRGVGYGYTF.

V and J are TRBV28 and TRBJ1-2; unclear D gene. CDR3 length equals 12 residues. Trimming pared 6 bases from V and 8 bases from J, leaving 13 bases between. The germline CDR1 and CDR2 sequences are MDHEN and SYDVKM. CDR3 DNA sequence: TGTGCCAGCAGCTTCTTTCAAGGGGGCTACACCTTC. Translated, it gives CASSFFQGGYTF.

The chain uses TRBV2 and TRBJ2-3; possible D gene TRBD1, 6 bases. CDR1 and CDR2 from the germline V gene are SNHLY and FYNNEI. This CDR3 comprises 15 residues. Trimming left V 5 bases short and J 1 base short, with 13 bases between. The CDR3 DNA sequence: TGTGCCAGCAGTCTTGACAGGCCCCGCACAGATACGCAGTATTTT. Translation gives CASSLDRPRTDTQYF.

V gene TRBV27 combines with J gene TRBJ2-1, with 12 bases matching TRBD2. This CDR3 has 17 residues. V lost 3 bases to trimming and J lost 6 bases; unmatched junction nucleotides: 9. Germline CDR1 is MNHEY and CDR2 is SMNVEV (reference sequence). The CDR3 loop is CASSFSSGGALGNEQFF. In nucleotides, the CDR3 is TGTGCCAGCAGTTTTTCTAGCGGGGGGGCCTTAGGCAATGAGCAGTTCTTC.

V and J are TRBV7-2 and TRBJ2-5, with no clear D. The ends were cut back, 2 bases at V and 5 bases at J, with 3 bases in the middle. The CDR3 contains 11 residues. Germline V lookup: CDR1 SGHTA, CDR2 FQGNSA. The CDR3 loop is CASSLSETQYF. The CDR3 region has the DNA TGTGCCAGCAGCTTATCGGAGACCCAGTACTTC. The full variable domain, in which reference TRBV7-2 and TRBJ2-5 provide the parts outside the CDR3, is GAGVSQSPSNKVTEKGKDVELRCDPISGHTALYWYRQSLGQGLEFLIYFQGNSAPDKSGLPSDRFSAERTGGSVSTLTIQRTQQEDSAVYLCASSLSETQYFGPGTRLLVL.

The chain employs TRBV5-4 and TRBJ1-6, with a weak D call TRBD1 (6 bases). CDR1 is SGHNT and CDR2 is YYREEE in the germline V gene (reference sequence). The CDR3 is 17 residues long. Trimming shortened V by 4 bases and J by 0 bases, and 14 bases separated the two germline ends. CDR3 nucleotides: TGTGCCAGCAGCCCCGGGACATTGAGCTCCTATAATTCACCCCTCCACTTT. This gives the protein CASSPGTLSSYNSPLHF. The full variable domain, rest sourced from reference TRBV5-4 and TRBJ1-6, is ETGVTQSPTHLIKTRGQQVTLRCSSQSGHNTVSWYQQALGQGPQFIFQYYREEENGRGNFPPRFSGLQFPNYSSELNVNALELDDSALYLCASSPGTLSSYNSPLHFGNGTRLTVT.

The chain employs TRBV6-1 and TRBJ1-6; 10 bases map to TRBD1. The CDR3 runs to 14 residues. Trimming at V came to 3 bases and at J to 8 bases, leaving 1 base not matched to a gene. Germline values: CDR1 MNHNS, CDR2 SASEGT. CDR3 nucleotide sequence: TGTGCCAGCAGTGAGGGACAGGGGTATTCACCCCTCCACTTT. Amino acids: CASSEGQGYSPLHF.

This clone has only a few counts. The chain recombines TRBV19 with TRBJ2-2, with D perhaps being TRBD1 or TRBD2 (5 bases each). The V and J ends lost 11 bases and 0 bases respectively, with 16 bases between them. CDR3 length: 15 residues. CDR1 LNHDA and CDR2 SQIVND come from the germline V gene (reference sequence). The CDR3 here is CAVSTGPANTGELFF. The DNA of the CDR3 is TGTGCCGTCTCAACGGGGCCTGCGAACACCGGGGAGCTGTTTTTT.

The rearrangement links TRBV6-5 to TRBJ2-7; D tentatively fits TRBD1 or TRBD2 (5 bases each). This CDR3 has 14 residues. Trimming pared 4 bases from V and 9 bases from J, leaving 19 bases between. CDR1 and CDR2 (germline): MNHEY, SVGAGI. CDR3 DNA sequence: TGTGCCAGCAGTTTCACGGGGCCGGGCGAAGGGCAGTACTTC. This translates into CASSFTGPGEGQYF.

The chain couples TRBV30 to TRBJ1-1; D gene uncertain. Germline-derived CDR1 and CDR2 are GTSNPN and SVGIG (reference sequence). V was clipped by 0 bases and J by 3 bases, with 5 bases between them. The CDR3 is 12 residues long. The CDR3 DNA reads TGTGCCTGGAGTGTACCGGACACTGAAGCTTTCTTT. It encodes CAWSVPDTEAFF. Using reference TRBV30 and TRBJ1-1 for the parts outside the CDR3, the full variable domain is SQTIHQWPATLVQPVGSPLSLECTVEGTSNPNLYWYRQAAGRGLQLLFYSVGIGQISSEVPQNLSASRPQDRQFILSSKKLLLSDSGFYLCAWSVPDTEAFFGQGTRLTVV.

The chain couples TRBV30 to TRBJ1-6; D is uncertain. This CDR3 has 14 amino acids. The germline CDR1 and CDR2 sequences are GTSNPN and SVGIG (reference sequence). Trimming left V 1 base short and J 8 bases short, with 12 bases between. The CDR3 nucleotides read TGTGCCTGGAGTGCAGGTTCCGAGGATTCACCCCTCCACTTT. Translated, it gives CAWSAGSEDSPLHF.